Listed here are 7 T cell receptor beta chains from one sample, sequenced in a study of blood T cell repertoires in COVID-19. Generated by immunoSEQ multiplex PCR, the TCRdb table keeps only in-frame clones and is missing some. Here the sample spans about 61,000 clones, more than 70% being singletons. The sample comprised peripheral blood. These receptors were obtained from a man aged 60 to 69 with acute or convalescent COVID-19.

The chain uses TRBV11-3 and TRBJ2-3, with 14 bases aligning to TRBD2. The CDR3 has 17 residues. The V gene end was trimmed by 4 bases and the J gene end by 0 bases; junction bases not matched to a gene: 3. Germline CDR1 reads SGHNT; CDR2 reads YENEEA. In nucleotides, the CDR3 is TGTGCCAGCAGCTCGGGACTAGCGGGGGCTAGCACAGATACGCAGTATTTT. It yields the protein CASSSGLAGASTDTQYF.

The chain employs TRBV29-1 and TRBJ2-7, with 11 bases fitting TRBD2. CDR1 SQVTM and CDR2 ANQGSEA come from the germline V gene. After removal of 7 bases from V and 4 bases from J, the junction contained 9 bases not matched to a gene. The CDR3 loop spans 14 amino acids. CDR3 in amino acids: CSATSLAGEYEQYF. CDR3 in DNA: TGCAGCGCCACATCACTAGCGGGGGAGTACGAGCAGTACTTC.

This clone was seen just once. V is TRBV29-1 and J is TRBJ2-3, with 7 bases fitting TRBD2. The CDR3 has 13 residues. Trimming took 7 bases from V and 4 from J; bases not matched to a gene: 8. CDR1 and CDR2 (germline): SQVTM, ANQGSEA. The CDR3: CSGRGRSPDTQYF. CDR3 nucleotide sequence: TGCAGCGGGCGGGGGAGATCCCCAGATACGCAGTATTTT.

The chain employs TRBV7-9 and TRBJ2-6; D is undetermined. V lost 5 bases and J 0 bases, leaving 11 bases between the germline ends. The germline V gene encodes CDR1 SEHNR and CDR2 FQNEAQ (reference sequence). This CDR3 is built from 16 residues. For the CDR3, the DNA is TGTGCCAGCAGCCCCCAGATATACTCTGGGGCCAACGTCCTGACTTTC. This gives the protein CASSPQIYSGANVLTF.

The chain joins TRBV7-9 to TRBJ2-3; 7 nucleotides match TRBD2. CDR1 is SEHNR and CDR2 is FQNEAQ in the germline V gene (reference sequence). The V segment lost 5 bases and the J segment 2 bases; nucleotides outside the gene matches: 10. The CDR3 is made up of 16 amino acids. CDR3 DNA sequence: TGTGCCAGCAGCCCTCGGCGGCTAGCGGTCACAGATACGCAGTATTTT. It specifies CASSPRRLAVTDTQYF.

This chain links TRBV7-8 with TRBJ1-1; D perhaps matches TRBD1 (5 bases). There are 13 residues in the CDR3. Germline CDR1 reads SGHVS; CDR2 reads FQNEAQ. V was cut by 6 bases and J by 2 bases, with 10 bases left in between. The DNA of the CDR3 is TGTGCCAGCAGAGCAGGGTTAAACACTGAAGCTTTCTTT. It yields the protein CASRAGLNTEAFF.

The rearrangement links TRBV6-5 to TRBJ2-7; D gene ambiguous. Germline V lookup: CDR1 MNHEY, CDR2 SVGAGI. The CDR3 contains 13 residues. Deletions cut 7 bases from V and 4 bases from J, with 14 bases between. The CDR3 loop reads CASNQDYTYEQYF. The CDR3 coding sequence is TGTGCCAGCAATCAGGATTATACTTACGAGCAGTACTTC.